The 31 T cell receptor beta chains below all came from one sample that was sequenced in a study of T cells in Graves' hyperthyroidism and ophthalmopathy. There were TCR beta CDR3 regions amplified from RNA transcripts. With the HTBI primer set, the TCR CDR3 went through a first round of RT-PCR. TCRdb used MiXCR to reprocess the multiplex PCR reads, holding one entry per CDR3 protein. Among approximately 480,000 distinct CDR3 sequences, around 20% were seen once, and the ten largest hold less than 30%. Sequenced input: blood. The receptors shown here come from a man younger than 35 with Graves' hyperthyroidism.

This clonotype was recorded once. The chain combines TRBV19 with TRBJ1-6; a weak D match, TRBD1 (5 bases). CDR1 and CDR2 from the germline V gene are LNHDA and SQIVND (reference sequence). This CDR3 spans 16 amino acids. V was trimmed by 3 bases and J by 17 bases, leaving 26 bases between them. The CDR3 DNA sequence: TGTGCCAGTAGTATCGCGGCACAGGAGCCCAGTTTGACCTTCCACTTT. This encodes CASSIAAQEPSLTFHF.

The chain employs TRBV15 and TRBJ1-2; 11 bases are a match to TRBD1. This CDR3 region has 12 residues. Trimming at V came to 11 bases and at J to 8 bases, leaving 7 bases not matched to a gene. CDR1 is LNHNV, CDR2 YYDKDF, per germline (reference sequence). The CDR3 reads CAVGQGVFGYTF. The CDR3 bases are TGTGCCGTGGGACAGGGGGTGTTCGGCTACACCTTC.

This clonotype was counted ten times or more. The chain has TRBV2 and TRBJ1-1, with a tentative D call TRBD1 (5 bases). The CDR3 covers 14 residues. Germline loops: CDR1 SNHLY, CDR2 FYNNEI. V lost 7 bases and J lost 10, with 22 bases in between. The CDR3, as DNA: TGTGCCAGCATTCCAGACAGACATGATAAGGGAGCTTTCTTT. It specifies CASIPDRHDKGAFF. Based on the CDR3 plus reference TRBV2 and TRBJ1-1, the full variable domain is EPEVTQTPSHQVTQMGQEVILRCVPISNHLYFYWYRQILGQKVEFLVSFYNNEISEKSEIFDDQFSVERPDGSNFTLKIRSTKLEDSAMYFCASIPDRHDKGAFFGQGTRLTVV.

This clonotype has only a few counts. This may arise from a read error, as a much more abundant clone is one base away. The chain is built from TRBV7-9 and TRBJ1-2; unclear D gene. The CDR3 totals 12 residues. Germline CDR1 reads SEHNR; CDR2 reads FQNEAQ (reference sequence). The V end lost 10 bases, the J end lost 8 bases, and 17 bases lay between the germline ends. CDR3 residues: CATPVVAWGYTF. CDR3 sequence (DNA): TGTGCCACACCGGTGGTGGCATGGGGCTACACCTTC. Filled out from reference TRBV7-9 and TRBJ1-2, the complete variable domain reads DTGVSQNPRHKITKRGQNVTFRCDPISEHNRLYWYRQTLGQGPEFLTYFQNEAQLEKSRLLSDRFSAERPKGSFSTLEIQRTEQGDSAMYLCATPVVAWGYTFGSGTRLTVV.

The chain recombines TRBV4-2 with TRBJ1-5, with 8 bases fitting TRBD1. Germline assignment: CDR1 LGHNA and CDR2 YNFKEQ. This CDR3 comprises 17 residues. Trimming removed 1 base from V and 6 bases from J; junction bases left unmatched: 11. CDR3 nucleotide sequence: TGTGCCAGCAGCCAAGGTCTGAGTGGACAGGGTAGTCAGCCCCAGCATTTT. Translated: CASSQGLSGQGSQPQHF.

This clonotype was observed many times. The chain couples TRBV27 to TRBJ1-1; a possible D gene is TRBD1 (5 bases). Between the trimmed V and J ends, which lost 5 bases and 3 bases, there was a span of 16 bases. CDR1 is MNHEY and CDR2 is SMNVEV in the germline V gene (reference sequence). This CDR3 is built from 15 residues. CDR3 amino acids: CASSPGGVGDTEAFF. In DNA, the CDR3 is TGTGCCAGCAGTCCGGGAGGGGTAGGTGACACTGAAGCTTTCTTT.

This clonotype was picked up many times. This chain connects TRBV2 to TRBJ1-1; TRBD1 matches 11 bases. In germline, CDR1 is SNHLY, CDR2 FYNNEI. V trimming: 8 bases; J trimming: 5 bases; junction bases outside the gene matches: 4. The CDR3 has 13 residues. The CDR3 loop reads CASAGTGGTEAFF. The CDR3 DNA sequence: TGTGCCAGCGCAGGGACAGGGGGGACTGAAGCTTTCTTT.

This clonotype was detected many times. The chain carries TRBV28 and TRBJ2-2, with D unresolved. The CDR3 extends over 14 amino acids. The V and J ends lost 8 bases and 4 bases respectively, with 14 bases between them. The V gene's germline CDR1 is MDHEN and CDR2 SYDVKM. This CDR3 reads CASLGQASTGELFF. The CDR3 nucleotides are TGTGCCAGCTTGGGTCAGGCAAGCACCGGGGAGCTGTTTTTT.

The rearrangement joins TRBV12-3 or TRBV12-4 to TRBJ1-2, with D hard to call. V lost 5 bases and J lost 7, with 11 bases in between. The CDR3 consists of 12 residues. CDR3 in DNA: TGTGCCAGCAGTAAGCCTGTTGGTGGCTACACCTTC. It encodes CASSKPVGGYTF.

The genes are TRBV29-1 and TRBJ2-5; TRBD2 matches at 12 bases. The CDR3 spans 13 residues. Unmatched junction bases numbered 7, after V lost 7 bases and J lost 7 bases. Germline loops: CDR1 SQVTM, CDR2 ANQGSEA. CDR3 DNA: TGCAGCGGGACTAGCGGGGACCGCGGGACCCAGTACTTC. Encoded protein: CSGTSGDRGTQYF.

This clonotype was seen repeatedly, ten times or more. The J gene is TRBJ1-2, the V gene TRBV2; 9 nucleotides align to TRBD1. The CDR3 runs 14 residues. Germline-derived CDR1 and CDR2 are SNHLY and FYNNEI. Unmatched junction bases numbered 10, after V lost 8 bases and J lost 6 bases. In nucleotides, the CDR3 is TGTGCCAGCTCCTCCGGGACAGGGTACGATGGCTACACCTTC. Translating gives CASSSGTGYDGYTF.

Many counts were recorded for this clonotype. The rearrangement uses TRBV6-1 and TRBJ1-1; a possible D gene is TRBD1 (6 bases). CDR3 length: 14 residues. Germline CDR1 reads MNHNS; CDR2 reads SASEGT. V dropped 2 bases and J dropped 7 bases, with 14 bases sitting between them. The CDR3 DNA sequence: TGTGCCAGCAGTGAAATTGCAGGGGCTCGTGAAGCTTTCTTT. Protein product: CASSEIAGAREAFF.

This clonotype occurred a few times. This chain uses TRBV20-1 with TRBJ2-4; TRBD2 matches 9 bases. This CDR3 comprises 14 residues. CDR1 DFQATT and CDR2 SNEGSKA come from the germline V gene (reference sequence). J gave up 6 bases and V 6 bases, and 9 bases lay outside the gene matches. The CDR3 loop is CSAAGGGAGNIQYF. The CDR3 coding sequence is TGCAGTGCGGCCGGCGGGGGGGCGGGAAACATTCAGTACTTC.

CDR3 in DNA: TGTGCCAGCAGCTCAATAACAGGGGTTTTCTACGAGCAGTACTTC. This sequence encodes CASSSITGVFYEQYF. The V and J genes are TRBV11-2 and TRBJ2-7; 7 nucleotides align to TRBD1. Germline V CDR1 and CDR2: SGHAT, FQNNGV. V lost 4 bases, J lost 3 bases, and 9 bases stayed unmatched. This CDR3 is 15 amino acids long.

Ten or more counts support this clonotype. The chain recombines TRBV28 with TRBJ1-5; 8 nucleotides line up with TRBD1. The CDR3 contains 17 residues. V trimming: 2 bases; J trimming: 2 bases; junction bases outside the gene matches: 8. The germline CDR1 and CDR2 sequences are MDHEN and SYDVKM. In nucleotides, the CDR3 is TGTGCCAGCAGTTTAGGCGCGGCGGGACAGGGCAATCAGCCCCAGCATTTT. Protein sequence: CASSLGAAGQGNQPQHF.

The genes are TRBV20-1 and TRBJ1-2; 7 nucleotides align to TRBD1. CDR1 and CDR2 (germline): DFQATT, SNEGSKA (reference sequence). This CDR3 is built from 13 residues. Germline trimming cut 5 bases from V and 8 bases from J; bases unmatched to any gene: 11. For the CDR3, the DNA is TGCAGTGCTCGGGGCGTTAACAGGGGCGGCTACACCTTC. Its translation: CSARGVNRGGYTF.

This clonotype was recorded many times. V and J are TRBV6-1 and TRBJ1-1, with D possibly being TRBD1 (5 bases). Germline V gene data show CDR1 as MNHNS and CDR2 as SASEGT. This CDR3 is 15 amino acids long. Trimming removed 2 bases at V and 5 bases at J, with 15 bases between. The CDR3 DNA sequence: TGTGCCAGCAGTGAATTAGGGGCACGGGGAACTGAAGCTTTCTTT. This gives the protein CASSELGARGTEAFF.

This clonotype was observed many times. J is TRBJ2-2 and V is TRBV12-3 or TRBV12-4; D is perhaps TRBD1 or TRBD2 (5 bases each). The CDR3 runs 15 residues. V was trimmed by 7 bases and J by 7 bases, leaving 19 bases between them. In DNA form, the CDR3 reads TGTGCCAGCACAAGGACGGGACGTGGTGACGGGGAGCTGTTTTTT. Its protein product is CASTRTGRGDGELFF.

This clonotype was counted many times. The V and J genes are TRBV19 and TRBJ2-7; D call uncertain. V was clipped by 4 bases and J by 3 bases, with 13 bases between them. CDR1 and CDR2 (germline): LNHDA, SQIVND (reference sequence). The CDR3 has 14 amino acids. The CDR3 loop reads CASSNQDGDYEQYF. The CDR3 nucleotides are TGTGCCAGTAGTAACCAGGACGGTGACTACGAGCAGTACTTC.

V is TRBV5-1 and J is TRBJ1-2, with 10 bases aligning to TRBD1. The CDR3 runs 15 residues. The trim removed 3 bases at V and 3 bases at J, leaving 5 bases unmatched. Per the germline V gene, CDR1 is SGHRS and CDR2 is YFSETQ. CDR3 nucleotide sequence: TGCGCCAGCAGCTGGGCCGGGACAGGGGACTATGGCTACACCTTC. Translation gives CASSWAGTGDYGYTF.

As to this clonotype: This sequence may be a read error, since a much larger clone differs from it by one base. The V call is TRBV10-3, the J call TRBJ2-7; 7 positions agree with TRBD1. The V gene's germline CDR1 is ENHRY and CDR2 SYGVKD. The V gene end was trimmed by 3 bases and the J gene end by 5 bases; junction bases not matched to a gene: 13. This CDR3 contains 16 residues. CDR3 sequence: CAISEVDTTGSHEQYF. CDR3 DNA: TGTGCCATCAGTGAAGTTGACACGACAGGGTCACACGAGCAGTACTTC.

This clonotype showed up many times. V and J are TRBV19 and TRBJ1-5; 10 bases match TRBD1. This CDR3 contains 18 residues. Trimming cost V 5 bases and J 7 bases; bases outside gene matches: 17. Germline V gene lookup returns CDR1 LNHDA and CDR2 SQIVND (reference sequence). CDR3 sequence reads: CASSFDRGRGAGSQPQHF. CDR3 nucleotide sequence: TGTGCCAGTAGTTTCGACAGGGGGCGCGGGGCGGGGAGCCAGCCCCAGCATTTT.

As concerns this clonotype: Mismatch with germline at one junction end may stem from a read error. CDR3 in DNA: TGTGCCAGCAGTTTTCTTGAATTC. Translating it yields CASSFLEF. V gene TRBV6-9 combines with J gene TRBJ2-6; D is unclear. The germline gives CDR1 MNHGY, CDR2 SVAAGI. The CDR3 totals 8 residues.

The V call is TRBV24-1, the J call TRBJ2-5; 8 positions match TRBD2. V trimming: 4 bases; J trimming: 3 bases; junction bases outside the gene matches: 3. The CDR3 sequence is 14 residues long. The germline gives CDR1 KGHDR, CDR2 SFDVKD. This chain's CDR3 is CATSDGAGEETQYF. In DNA, the CDR3 is TGTGCCACCAGTGACGGAGCGGGGGAAGAGACCCAGTACTTC.

In this sample, this clonotype turned up many times. The chain is built from TRBV6-1 and TRBJ1-5; no clear D gene. The CDR3 runs to 15 residues. V lost 2 bases to trimming and J lost 1 base, with 9 bases between them. Germline assignment: CDR1 MNHNS and CDR2 SASEGT. This CDR3 is CASSETVTSNQPQHF. In DNA, the CDR3 is TGTGCCAGCAGTGAAACGGTAACGAGCAATCAGCCCCAGCATTTT.

This clonotype was seen ten or more times. This rearrangement joins TRBV30 to TRBJ1-1; D perhaps matches TRBD1 (5 bases). The CDR3 extends over 15 amino acids. Germline assignment: CDR1 GTSNPN and CDR2 SVGIG (reference sequence). Trimming left V 3 bases short and J 4 bases short, with 18 bases between. CDR3 in amino acids: CAWRLVNRRGTEAFF. The CDR3 nucleotides read TGTGCCTGGAGGCTCGTAAACAGGAGGGGCACTGAAGCTTTCTTT.

This clonotype came up many times. CDR3 sequence (DNA): TGTGCCAGCAGTTGGAAGGGATGGGGCTACACCTTC. This sequence encodes CASSWKGWGYTF. This chain uses TRBV6-5 with TRBJ1-2; no reliable D call. The V gene lost 4 bases and the J gene lost 8 bases, with 11 bases spanning the gap. CDR3 length equals 12 residues. Germline CDR1 reads MNHEY; CDR2 reads SVGAGI.

This clonotype occurred many times. The chain joins TRBV6-1 to TRBJ2-4; perhaps D is TRBD1 or TRBD2 (6 bases each). CDR1 is MNHNS, CDR2 SASEGT, per germline. V dropped 7 bases and J dropped 6 bases, with 13 bases sitting between them. This CDR3 is 13 amino acids long. CDR3 protein: CASNEGGSNIQYF. The CDR3 DNA is TGTGCCAGCAATGAGGGGGGTTCAAACATTCAGTACTTC.

The genes are TRBV20-1 and TRBJ2-7, with D perhaps TRBD2 (6 bases). Trimming cost V 3 bases and J 2 bases, with 8 bases left between them. Germline CDR1 DFQATT, CDR2 SNEGSKA (reference sequence). The CDR3 has 12 amino acids. The DNA of the CDR3 is TGCAGTGCTAGCCTAGCGCCCTACGAGCAGTACTTC. Residues: CSASLAPYEQYF.

Ten or more counts support this clonotype. The rearrangement uses TRBV12-3 or TRBV12-4 and TRBJ1-5; 7 bases are shared with TRBD1. The CDR3 is made up of 14 amino acids. V lost 6 bases, J lost 7 bases, and 9 bases stayed unmatched. The CDR3 here is CASRSGQPGQPQHF. The CDR3 region has the DNA TGTGCCAGCAGATCGGGACAGCCGGGGCAGCCCCAGCATTTT.

This clonotype was counted ten times or more. CDR3 nucleotides: TGTGCCAGCAGTTTTATTCCAGGGTTAAGGGGGAACACTGAAGCTTTCTTT. Encoded protein: CASSFIPGLRGNTEAFF. The chain links TRBV12-3 or TRBV12-4 to TRBJ1-1; maybe TRBD1 (5 bases). This CDR3 has 17 residues. With 3 bases removed from V and 1 base from J, the gap between germline ends came to 18 bases.